These T cell receptor beta chains were read from a single sample in a study of shared clonotypes between healthy human individuals. This table comes from immunoSEQ multiplex PCR, and its TCRdb copy is limited to in-frame clones, with some not included. The sample holds around 1.9 million clones, over 85% seen once. The sequenced sample consisted of naive CD8+ T cells from PBMCs. The receptors come from a man between 18 and 29 years old in good health. Some clones in this sample may be carry-over from other donors' samples. Each CDR3 is given with its conserved first and last residue. The D gene is left open where the match is weak. Expanded clones get a size class; other rows say once, few or many, or leave the size out.

TRBJ2-7,TRBV19,.,.,TGTGCCAGTAGTATAGAGCCCTACGAGCAGTACTTC,CASSIEPYEQYF
TRBJ1-2,TRBV9,TRBD1,.,TGTGCCAGCAGCGCGACAGGGGGCGGCTATGGCTACACCTTC,CASSATGGGYGYTF
TRBJ2-7,TRBV11-1,.,.,TGTGCCAGCAGCTTATCCCCCCTCGGCGGAACATACGAGCAGTACTTC,CASSLSPLGGTYEQYF
TRBJ1-1,TRBV27,.,.,TGTGCCAGCAGTTTATCTCACTCCACTGAAGCTTTCTTT,CASSLSHSTEAFF
TRBJ2-1,TRBV29-1,TRBD2,.,TGCAGCGTTGAAGGGGGTCTAGCGGGAGGGATCGAGAGGGATGAGCAGTTCTTC,CSVEGGLAGGIERDEQFF
TRBJ2-7,TRBV10-3,TRBD1,.,TGTGCCATAGGGACAGCGAACTACGAGCAGTACTTC,CAIGTANYEQYF
TRBJ1-4,TRBV2,TRBD1,.,TGTGCCAGCAGTGCGGGACAGGGCTTCCGATTTGGGGAAAAACTGTTTTTT,CASSAGQGFRFGEKLFF
TRBJ1-5,TRBV19,.,few,TGTGCCAGTAGTATAAACTTGGGAGGCAATCAGCCCCAGCATTTT,CASSINLGGNQPQHF
TRBJ2-1,TRBV7-8,.,.,TGTGCCAGCAGCTCAAGGGGGAGGGATCATGAGCAGTTCTTC,CASSSRGRDHEQFF
TRBJ1-1,TRBV4-1,.,.,TGCGCCAGCAGCCAAGATTTTAGGACAGCGAACACTGAAGCTTTCTTT,CASSQDFRTANTEAFF
TRBJ1-2,TRBV4-1,.,.,TGCGCCACAAACACCCCCGGGAACGGCTACACCTTC,CATNTPGNGYTF
TRBJ2-2,TRBV25-1,.,.,TGTGCCAGCAGTGACCCCGCGAGCGGGTTGAACACCGGGGAGCTGTTTTTT,CASSDPASGLNTGELFF
TRBJ1-4,TRBV9,.,.,TGTGCCAGCAGCGCCGAATCGGGTTTTAATGAAAAACTGTTTTTT,CASSAESGFNEKLFF
TRBJ2-1,TRBV15,.,.,TGTGCCACCAGCAGTAGAGGGGGATCAGGTGAGCAGTTCTTC,CATSSRGGSGEQFF
TRBJ1-5,TRBV6-1,TRBD1,.,TGTGCCAGCAGTGATAGGACAGGGCTTTTGGGTCAGCCCCAGCATTTT,CASSDRTGLLGQPQHF
TRBJ1-5,TRBV28,.,.,TGTGCCAGCAGTTCTGCGGACGCAGATCAGCCCCAGCATTTT,CASSSADADQPQHF
TRBJ1-1,TRBV11-2,.,.,TGTGCCAGCAGCATCGGGTGGAACACTGAAGCTTTCTTT,CASSIGWNTEAFF
TRBJ2-1,TRBV7-9,.,once,TGTGCCAGCAGCTTTCCAGTGAGCGGAGGATACAATGAGCAGTTCTTC,CASSFPVSGGYNEQFF
TRBJ2-7,TRBV11-2,.,once,TGTGCCAGCTCGCCATTTCCCGGGACCTACGAGCAGTACTTC,CASSPFPGTYEQYF
TRBJ2-1,TRBV29-1,.,.,TGCAGCGTTGAAGAAGGAGGTGAGCAGTTCTTC,CSVEEGGEQFF
TRBJ2-7,TRBV13,TRBD1,.,TGTGCCAGCAGTTCCGGGACAGGGGGCGAGCAGTACTTC,CASSSGTGGEQYF
TRBJ2-7,TRBV27,TRBD2,.,TGTGCCAGCAGTTTCGCGGGGGGTGTATCCTACGAGCAGTACTTC,CASSFAGGVSYEQYF
TRBJ2-7,TRBV7-8,TRBD2,.,TGTGCCAGCAGCTTAGTCCGACTAGCGAGAACCTACGAGCAGTACTTC,CASSLVRLARTYEQYF
TRBJ2-1,TRBV2,TRBD2,.,TGTGCCAGCAAACTAGCGGCTCTATACAATGAGCAGTTCTTC,CASKLAALYNEQFF
TRBJ2-7,TRBV19,.,.,TGTGCCAGTAGTATTTCGGTGTCGTCCGAGCAGTACTTC,CASSISVSSEQYF
TRBJ1-2,TRBV29-1,.,.,TGCAGCGTTGATTGGGCTCAGGACTATGGCTACACCTTC,CSVDWAQDYGYTF
TRBJ1-2,TRBV5-4,.,.,TGTGCCAGCAGCTTACAAGATGGCTACACCTTC,CASSLQDGYTF
TRBJ2-5,TRBV5-1,TRBD1,.,TGCGCCAGCAGCAGCGACAGGGGGCCCCAAGAGACCCAGTACTTC,CASSSDRGPQETQYF
TRBJ1-1,TRBV5-6,.,.,TGTGCCAGCAGCTCTGTCGCGACTGAAGCTTTCTTT,CASSSVATEAFF
TRBJ2-5,TRBV27,TRBD1,.,TGTGCCAGCAGTTTGGGACCGGGACAGGGGGAGAAGACCCAGTACTTC,CASSLGPGQGEKTQYF
TRBJ2-1,TRBV4-3,.,.,TGCGCCAGCAGCCAATTCAGAGGCTCCTACAATGAGCAGTTCTTC,CASSQFRGSYNEQFF
TRBJ2-2,TRBV7-9,.,.,TGTGCCAGCAGCTTACTCAGGGGCAACACCGGGGAGCTGTTTTTT,CASSLLRGNTGELFF
TRBJ2-2,TRBV7-8,.,.,TGTGCCAGCAGCGGGGCAATCAACACCGGGGAGCTGTTTTTT,CASSGAINTGELFF
TRBJ2-1,TRBV6-5,TRBD2,.,TGTGCCAGCAGTTACGACGCGGGAGGAGCCGGGTTCTTC,CASSYDAGGAGFF